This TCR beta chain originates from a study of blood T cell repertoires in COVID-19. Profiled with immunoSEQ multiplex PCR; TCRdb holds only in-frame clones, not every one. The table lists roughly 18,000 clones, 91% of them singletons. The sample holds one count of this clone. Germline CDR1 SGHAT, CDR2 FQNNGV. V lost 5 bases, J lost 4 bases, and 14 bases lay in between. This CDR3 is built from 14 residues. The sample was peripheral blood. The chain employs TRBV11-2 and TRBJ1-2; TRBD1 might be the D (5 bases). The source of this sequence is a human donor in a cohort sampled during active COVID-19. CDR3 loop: CASSPFIQGYGYTF. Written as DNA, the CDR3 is TGTGCCAGCAGCCCGTTTATCCAGGGCTATGGCTACACCTTC.